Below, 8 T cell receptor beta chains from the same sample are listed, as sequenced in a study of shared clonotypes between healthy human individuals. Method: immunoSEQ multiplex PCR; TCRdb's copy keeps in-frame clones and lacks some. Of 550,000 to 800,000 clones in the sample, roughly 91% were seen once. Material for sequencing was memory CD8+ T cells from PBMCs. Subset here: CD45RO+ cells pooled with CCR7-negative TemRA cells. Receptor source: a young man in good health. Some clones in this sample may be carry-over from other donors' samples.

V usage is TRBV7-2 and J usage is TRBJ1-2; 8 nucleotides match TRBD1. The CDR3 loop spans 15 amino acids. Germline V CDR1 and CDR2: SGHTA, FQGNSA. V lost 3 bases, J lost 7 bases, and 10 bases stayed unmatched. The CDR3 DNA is TGTGCCAGCAGCTTCGGACAGGGCTTTATTGTTGGCTACACCTTC. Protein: CASSFGQGFIVGYTF.

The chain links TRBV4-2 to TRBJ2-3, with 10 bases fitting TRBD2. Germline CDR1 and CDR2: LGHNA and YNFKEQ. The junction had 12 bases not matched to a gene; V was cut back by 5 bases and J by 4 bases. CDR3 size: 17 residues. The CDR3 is CASSDLSGRSLSDTQYF. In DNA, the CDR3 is TGTGCCAGCAGCGACCTTAGCGGGAGGTCGCTTTCAGATACGCAGTATTTT.

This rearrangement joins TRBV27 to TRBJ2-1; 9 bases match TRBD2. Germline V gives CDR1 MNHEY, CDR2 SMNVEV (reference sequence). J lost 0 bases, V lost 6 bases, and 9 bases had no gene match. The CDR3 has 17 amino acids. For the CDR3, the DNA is TGTGCCAGCAGCTGGCTAGCGGGACCCTACTCCTACAATGAGCAGTTCTTC. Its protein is CASSWLAGPYSYNEQFF.

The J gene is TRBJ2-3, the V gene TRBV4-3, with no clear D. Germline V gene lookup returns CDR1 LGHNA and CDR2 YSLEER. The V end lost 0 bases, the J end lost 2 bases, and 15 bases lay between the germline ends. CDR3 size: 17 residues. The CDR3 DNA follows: TGCGCCAGCAGCCAAGATAGACCTACCTGGTCCACAGATACGCAGTATTTT. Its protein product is CASSQDRPTWSTDTQYF.

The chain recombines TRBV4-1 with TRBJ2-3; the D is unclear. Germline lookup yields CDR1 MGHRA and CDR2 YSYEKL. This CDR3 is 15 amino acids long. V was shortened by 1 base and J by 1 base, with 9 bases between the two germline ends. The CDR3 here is CASSQAPSGTDTQYF. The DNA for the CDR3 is TGCGCCAGCAGCCAAGCCCCCTCCGGCACAGATACGCAGTATTTT.

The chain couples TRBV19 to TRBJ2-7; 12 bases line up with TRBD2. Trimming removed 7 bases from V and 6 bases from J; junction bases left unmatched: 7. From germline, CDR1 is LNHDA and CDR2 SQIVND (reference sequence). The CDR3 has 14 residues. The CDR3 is CASTPSGRAGEQYF. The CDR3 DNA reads TGTGCCAGTACCCCTAGCGGGAGGGCCGGCGAGCAGTACTTC.

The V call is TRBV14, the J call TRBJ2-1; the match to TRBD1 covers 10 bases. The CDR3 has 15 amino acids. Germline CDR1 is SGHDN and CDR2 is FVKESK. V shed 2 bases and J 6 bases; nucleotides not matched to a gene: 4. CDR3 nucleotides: TGTGCCAGCAGCCAATCTAGGACAGGGGGCAATGAGCAGTTCTTC. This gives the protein CASSQSRTGGNEQFF.

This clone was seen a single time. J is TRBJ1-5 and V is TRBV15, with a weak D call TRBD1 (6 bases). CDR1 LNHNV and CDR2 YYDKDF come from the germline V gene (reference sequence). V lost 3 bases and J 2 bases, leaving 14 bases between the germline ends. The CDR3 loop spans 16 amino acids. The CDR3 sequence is CATSSGGEGGNQPQHF. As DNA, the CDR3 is TGTGCCACCAGCAGCGGTGGGGAGGGGGGCAATCAGCCCCAGCATTTT.